Included here is one T cell receptor (beta chain) sequence, with context. The specificity of this receptor is unknown. No much larger clonotype is one base removed from it; base qualities were not supplied. The data were obtained in a study of blood T cell repertoires in COVID-19 (TCRdb year 2020). In terms of the full investigation: Samples from collaborators originated in the United States, Italy and Spain and spanned both the acute and convalescent phases of COVID-19. The material from the prospective study consisted of cDNA or gDNA derived from T cells, B-cell-depleted T cells, or PBMCs. The dataset comprised deeply sampled blood TCRbeta repertoires from subjects exposed to, actively infected with, or recovered from COVID-19. A freely available public database, intended as a resource for researchers studying the immune response to SARS-CoV-2, is where the repertoires were released. Samples were obtained from the ongoing ImmuneRACE study (first 160 participants) and from about 1,300 subjects provided by 6 global collaborators. Sample metadata almost always included a de-identified subject ID, COVID-19 status, age in years and sex. HLA class I and class II types, where available, came from metadata supplied by the sample provider rather than from assay-based typing. What the research found in general, with its limitations: The amount of clinical and demographic metadata varied by source and participant and was provided uncurated.

CDR1 and CDR2 are read off the germline V gene as MNHEY and SVGAGI. V is trimmed back by 3 bases and J by 4 bases, and the junction contains 5 bases that no gene match accounts for. The CDR3, from cysteine to phenylalanine, totals 16 residues. Solely the CDR3 DNA is kept, with 48 bases framed from the first base. Collaborating institutions collected whole blood in K2EDTA tubes following their own protocols. For TCRbeta analysis, collaborators shipped samples in one of three forms: frozen whole blood, isolated PBMCs, or DNA extracted from either of those sample types. TCRbeta CDR3 regions were amplified from genomic DNA using the immunoSEQ Assay, a bias-controlled multiplex PCR. Processing in the source paper ran as follows. Within the assay, amplification of reference gene primers was used to estimate how many nucleated cells each sample contained. To quantify the absolute abundance of each unique TCRbeta CDR3 rearrangement, sequence reads were collapsed and filtered. For each sample, productive Simpson clonality was calculated by taking the square root of Simpson's diversity index across productive rearrangements. TCRdb carries this immuneACCESS record with in-frame sequences only. Its versions omit some clonotypes, under half of them owing to an unresolved V gene in the studies checked, with the rest unexplained. From that table come the V and J calls and clone size; the DNA was used to work out D and trimming. This sample gives approximately 90,000 clones in total; approximately 80% of them show up just once. Approximately 31% of the sample rests with the top ten.

Sequenced input: peripheral blood. The TCR comes from a woman aged 80 or over with active or convalescent COVID-19. The chain was built from TRBV6-5 and TRBJ2-2; a stretch of 10 junction bases matches TRBD2. The DNA is as follows: TGTGCCAGCAGTTATCTAGCGGGAGCAGGCACCGGGGAGCTGTTTTTT. Translated, it gives CASSYLAGAGTGELFF.